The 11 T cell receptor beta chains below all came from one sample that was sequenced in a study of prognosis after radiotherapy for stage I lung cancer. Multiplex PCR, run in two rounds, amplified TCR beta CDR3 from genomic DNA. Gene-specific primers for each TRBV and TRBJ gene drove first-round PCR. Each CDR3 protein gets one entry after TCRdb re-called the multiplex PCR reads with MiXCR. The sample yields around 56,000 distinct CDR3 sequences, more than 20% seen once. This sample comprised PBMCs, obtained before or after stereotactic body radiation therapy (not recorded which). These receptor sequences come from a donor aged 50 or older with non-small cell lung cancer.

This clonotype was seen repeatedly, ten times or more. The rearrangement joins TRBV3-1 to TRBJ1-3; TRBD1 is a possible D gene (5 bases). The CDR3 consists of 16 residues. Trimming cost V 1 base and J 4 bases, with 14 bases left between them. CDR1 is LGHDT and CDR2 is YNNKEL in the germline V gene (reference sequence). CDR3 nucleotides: TGTGCCAGCAGCCAAGGTGGGACGGACGTAGGAAACACCATATATTTT. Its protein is CASSQGGTDVGNTIYF.

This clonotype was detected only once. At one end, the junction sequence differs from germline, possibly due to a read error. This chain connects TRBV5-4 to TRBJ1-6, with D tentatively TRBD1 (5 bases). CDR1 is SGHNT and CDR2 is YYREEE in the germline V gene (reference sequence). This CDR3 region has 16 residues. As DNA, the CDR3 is TGTGCCAGCATCTTGGGGGGGAGGTACAGATATTCACCCCTCCACTTT. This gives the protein CASILGGRYRYSPLHF.

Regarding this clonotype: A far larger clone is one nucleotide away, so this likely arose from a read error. The CDR3 DNA follows: TGTGCCAGCAGCTTATCAATGGGGACAGGGGGTATGTTCTTC. Residues: CASSLSMGTGGMFF. The V and J genes are TRBV7-8 and TRBJ2-1; 11 bases line up with TRBD1. This CDR3 is 14 amino acids long. Germline lookup yields CDR1 SGHVS and CDR2 FQNEAQ. Trimming took 2 bases from V and 15 from J; bases not matched to a gene: 9.

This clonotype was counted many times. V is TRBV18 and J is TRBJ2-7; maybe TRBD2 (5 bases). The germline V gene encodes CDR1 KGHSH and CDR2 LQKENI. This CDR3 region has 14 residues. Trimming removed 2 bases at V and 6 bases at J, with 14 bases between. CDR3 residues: CASSPTREGGEQYF. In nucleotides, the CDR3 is TGTGCCAGCTCACCAACCCGCGAGGGCGGCGAGCAGTACTTC.

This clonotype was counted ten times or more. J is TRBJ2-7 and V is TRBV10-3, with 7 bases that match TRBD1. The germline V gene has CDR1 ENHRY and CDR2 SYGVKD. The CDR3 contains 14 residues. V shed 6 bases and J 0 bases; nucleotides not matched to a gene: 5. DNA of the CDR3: TGTGCCATCAGGGGGACAGCGAGCTCCTACGAGCAGTACTTC. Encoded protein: CAIRGTASSYEQYF.

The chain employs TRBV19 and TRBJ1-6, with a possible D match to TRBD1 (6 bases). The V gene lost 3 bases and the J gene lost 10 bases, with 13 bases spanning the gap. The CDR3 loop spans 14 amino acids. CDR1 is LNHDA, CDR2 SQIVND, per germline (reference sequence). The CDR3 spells CASSIVHGGSPLHF. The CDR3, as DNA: TGTGCCAGTAGTATTGTGCATGGGGGCTCACCCCTCCACTTT.

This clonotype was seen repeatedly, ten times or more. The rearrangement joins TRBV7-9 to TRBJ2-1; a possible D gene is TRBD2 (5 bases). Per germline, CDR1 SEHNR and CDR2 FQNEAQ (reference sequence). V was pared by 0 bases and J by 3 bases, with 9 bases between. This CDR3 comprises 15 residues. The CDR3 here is CASSLALDYYNEQFF. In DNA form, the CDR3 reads TGTGCCAGCAGCTTAGCGCTCGACTACTACAATGAGCAGTTCTTC.

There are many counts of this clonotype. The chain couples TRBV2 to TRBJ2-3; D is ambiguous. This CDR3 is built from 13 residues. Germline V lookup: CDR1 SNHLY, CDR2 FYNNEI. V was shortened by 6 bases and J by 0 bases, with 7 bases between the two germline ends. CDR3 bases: TGTGCCAGCAGGCGCCTAAGCACAGATACGCAGTATTTT. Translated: CASRRLSTDTQYF.

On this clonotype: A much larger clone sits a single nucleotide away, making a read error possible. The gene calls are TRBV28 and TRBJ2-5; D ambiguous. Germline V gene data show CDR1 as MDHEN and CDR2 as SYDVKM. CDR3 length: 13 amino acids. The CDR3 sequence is CASSPQPVETQCF. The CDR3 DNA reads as TGTGCCAGCAGTCCCCAGCCGGTAGAGACCCAGTGCTTC.

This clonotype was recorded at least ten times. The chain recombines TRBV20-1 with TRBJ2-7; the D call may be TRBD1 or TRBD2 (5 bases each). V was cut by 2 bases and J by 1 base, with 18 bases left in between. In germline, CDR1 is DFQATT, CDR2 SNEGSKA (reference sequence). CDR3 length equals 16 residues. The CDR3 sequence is CSARPPPGTASYEQYF. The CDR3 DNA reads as TGCAGTGCTAGACCGCCCCCGGGGACCGCTTCCTACGAGCAGTACTTC.

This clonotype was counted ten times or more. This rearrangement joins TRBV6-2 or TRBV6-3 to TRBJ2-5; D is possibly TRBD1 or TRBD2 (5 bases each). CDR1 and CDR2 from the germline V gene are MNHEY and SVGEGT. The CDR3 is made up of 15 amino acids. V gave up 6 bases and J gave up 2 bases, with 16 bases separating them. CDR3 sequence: CASSSHRDPQETQYF. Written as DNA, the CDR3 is TGTGCCAGCAGCTCCCACCGGGACCCTCAAGAGACCCAGTACTTC.